This T cell receptor (beta chain) appears in the sequencing data of a study of blood T cell repertoires in COVID-19. Whole-study context: Samples came from the United States, Italy and Spain, spanning acute and convalescent COVID-19. T cells, B-cell-depleted T cells, or PBMCs supplied cDNA or gDNA.

A Seattle source enrolled patients during active infection and followed them longitudinally. V lost 7 bases and J 3 bases, leaving 7 bases between the germline ends. The CDR3 totals 12 residues. Authors' data handling: Amplification of reference gene primers was used by the study to estimate nucleated cell counts. Clones were sequenced by immunoSEQ multiplex PCR, and TCRdb holds only the in-frame ones, with some missing. Clone size and V and J calls were adopted from that table, with D and trimming inferred from the DNA. This table holds about 60,000 clones, roughly 84% found once. What was sequenced was peripheral blood. This TCR came from a man in his 60s with COVID-19, enrolled during active disease. The chain is built from TRBV23-1 and TRBJ1-5; D call uncertain. TRBV23-1 is filed as an ORF, its function uncertain. CDR3 sequence: CASTPLNQPQHF. CDR3 DNA: TGCGCCAGCACCCCCCTCAATCAGCCCCAGCATTTT.